These 29 T cell receptor beta chains share one sample of origin, sequenced in a study of CD8 T cells in Susac syndrome. RNA amounts of about 0.45 to 1 ug underwent reverse transcription with random hexamers. TCRdb reanalysed the immunoSEQ multiplex PCR reads using MiXCR and keeps one entry per CDR3 protein. The sample includes a few hundred thousand distinct CDR3 sequences, around 90% seen only once; the top ten take over 0.1%. Sequencing used CD8+ T cells from PBMCs. These receptors came from a human donor with multiple sclerosis.

The chain uses TRBV6-1 and TRBJ2-7; a weak D match, TRBD2 (6 bases). V gave up 2 bases and J gave up 2 bases, with 7 bases separating them. There are 13 residues in the CDR3. Per the germline V gene, CDR1 is MNHNS and CDR2 is SASEGT. The CDR3 region has the DNA TGTGCCAGCAGTGAACGGGGGACCTACGAGCAGTACTTC. It is translated as CASSERGTYEQYF.

This chain uses TRBV9 with TRBJ2-5; 7 bases agree with TRBD1. With 0 bases clipped from V and 2 bases from J, the junction kept 1 base outside the gene matches. The germline V gene encodes CDR1 SGDLS and CDR2 YYNGEE. This CDR3 region has 14 residues. The CDR3 loop is CASSVGDRQETQYF. In nucleotides, the CDR3 is TGTGCCAGCAGCGTAGGGGACAGACAAGAGACCCAGTACTTC.

The chain joins TRBV7-6 to TRBJ2-7; D tentatively fits TRBD1 or TRBD2 (6 bases each). Trimming stripped 5 bases from V and 3 bases from J, with 17 bases between. Germline-derived CDR1 and CDR2 are SGHVS and FNYEAQ. CDR3 length equals 15 residues. CDR3 coding DNA: TGTGCCAGCAGCCCCCGAGGGGGAGGCTTCTACGAGCAGTACTTC. Translated, it gives CASSPRGGGFYEQYF.

The chain uses TRBV9 and TRBJ2-7, with 8 bases matching TRBD1. CDR1 and CDR2 from the germline V gene are SGDLS and YYNGEE. V was clipped by 3 bases and J by 3 bases; unmatched bases: 8. The CDR3 consists of 15 residues. In nucleotides, the CDR3 is TGTGCCAGCAGCGCTTCGGACAGGGCCAACTACGAGCAGTACTTC. Translating gives CASSASDRANYEQYF. Supplemented by reference TRBV9 and TRBJ2-7, the full variable domain reads DSGVTQTPKHLITATGQRVTLRCSPRSGDLSVYWYQQSLDQGLQFLIQYYNGEERAKGNILERFSAQQFPDLHSELNLSSLELGDSALYFCASSASDRANYEQYFGPGTRLTVT.

The chain links TRBV2 to TRBJ2-5, with 11 bases that match TRBD1. V lost 8 bases to trimming and J lost 1 base; unmatched junction nucleotides: 21. There are 20 residues in the CDR3. From germline, CDR1 is SNHLY and CDR2 FYNNEI. The CDR3: CASPRAMGQGGVLIQETQYF. In DNA, the CDR3 is TGTGCCAGCCCACGAGCGATGGGACAGGGGGGAGTTCTGATCCAAGAGACCCAGTACTTC. Filled out from reference TRBV2 and TRBJ2-5, the complete variable domain reads EPEVTQTPSHQVTQMGQEVILRCVPISNHLYFYWYRQILGQKVEFLVSFYNNEISEKSEIFDDQFSVERPDGSNFTLKIRSTKLEDSAMYFCASPRAMGQGGVLIQETQYFGPGTRLLVL.

The chain joins TRBV7-9 to TRBJ2-1; D might be TRBD1 (5 bases). The CDR3 runs to 14 residues. Germline CDR1 is SEHNR and CDR2 is FQNEAQ (reference sequence). Between the trimmed V and J ends, which lost 5 bases and 5 bases, there was a span of 13 bases. CDR3 protein: CASSGLVGDNEQFF. The CDR3 DNA reads TGTGCCAGCAGCGGCCTAGTAGGGGACAATGAGCAGTTCTTC. The complete variable domain, with remaining parts taken from reference TRBV7-9 and TRBJ2-1, reads DTGVSQNPRHKITKRGQNVTFRCDPISEHNRLYWYRQTLGQGPEFLTYFQNEAQLEKSRLLSDRFSAERPKGSFSTLEIQRTEQGDSAMYLCASSGLVGDNEQFFGPGTRLTVL.

The chain has TRBV7-9 and TRBJ2-5, with D possibly TRBD1 on 6 matching bases. This CDR3 region has 13 residues. CDR1 is SEHNR and CDR2 is FQNEAQ in the germline V gene (reference sequence). Deletions cut 4 bases from V and 3 bases from J, with 9 bases between. CDR3 amino acids: CASSWTAKETQYF. CDR3 DNA sequence: TGTGCCAGCAGCTGGACAGCTAAAGAGACCCAGTACTTC. Full variable domain (missing parts from reference TRBV7-9 and TRBJ2-5): DTGVSQNPRHKITKRGQNVTFRCDPISEHNRLYWYRQTLGQGPEFLTYFQNEAQLEKSRLLSDRFSAERPKGSFSTLEIQRTEQGDSAMYLCASSWTAKETQYFGPGTRLLVL.

The chain carries TRBV4-1 and TRBJ2-3; unclear D gene. The CDR3 is 16 residues long. CDR1 and CDR2 (germline): MGHRA, YSYEKL. The ends were cut back, 2 bases at V and 0 bases at J, with 12 bases in the middle. The chain's CDR3 is CASSQNPSPSTDTQYF. CDR3 nucleotide sequence: TGCGCCAGCAGCCAAAACCCTTCGCCGAGCACAGATACGCAGTATTTT.

The rearrangement joins TRBV27 to TRBJ2-3, with D unclear. The length of the CDR3 is 13 residues. V shed 0 bases and J shed 4 bases, with 5 bases lying between them. Germline assignment: CDR1 MNHEY and CDR2 SMNVEV (reference sequence). The CDR3 nucleotides are TGTGCCAGCAGTTTATCATCAGCAGATACGCAGTATTTT. Translated: CASSLSSADTQYF.

J is TRBJ1-4 and V is TRBV7-8, with D hard to call. Germline V gene data show CDR1 as SGHVS and CDR2 as FQNEAQ. V was cut by 4 bases and J by 4 bases, with 10 bases left in between. The CDR3 is 14 amino acids. The CDR3 protein is CASSSTALNEKLFF. CDR3 DNA: TGTGCCAGCAGCTCTACAGCGCTTAATGAAAAACTGTTTTTT.

The chain joins TRBV7-6 to TRBJ2-2; no clear D. This CDR3 has 12 amino acids. The V end was cut by 3 bases, the J end by 6 bases, with 5 bases between. Germline V CDR1 and CDR2: SGHVS, FNYEAQ. This CDR3 reads CASSFPAGELFF. DNA of the CDR3: TGTGCCAGCAGCTTTCCCGCCGGGGAGCTGTTTTTT.

The chain links TRBV7-9 to TRBJ1-2; maybe TRBD1 (6 bases). Germline lookup yields CDR1 SEHNR and CDR2 FQNEAQ (reference sequence). This CDR3 is 15 amino acids long. V was shortened by 1 base and J by 4 bases, with 13 bases between the two germline ends. In nucleotides, the CDR3 is TGTGCCAGCAGCTTAGTCCAGGGGCTGGGCTATGGCTACACCTTC. Its protein is CASSLVQGLGYGYTF. Filled out from reference TRBV7-9 and TRBJ1-2, the complete variable domain reads DTGVSQNPRHKITKRGQNVTFRCDPISEHNRLYWYRQTLGQGPEFLTYFQNEAQLEKSRLLSDRFSAERPKGSFSTLEIQRTEQGDSAMYLCASSLVQGLGYGYTFGSGTRLTVV.

J is TRBJ1-1 and V is TRBV4-1, with D uncertain. Germline V lookup: CDR1 MGHRA, CDR2 YSYEKL. Deletions cut 1 base from V and 8 bases from J, with 8 bases between. The CDR3 loop spans 12 amino acids. CDR3 region: CASSQGSREAFF. CDR3 in DNA: TGCGCCAGCAGCCAAGGGTCCAGAGAAGCTTTCTTT.

The gene calls are TRBV4-2 and TRBJ2-1, with TRBD2 matching 10 bases. The CDR3 covers 17 residues. V dropped 4 bases and J dropped 10; count of bases not matched to a gene: 16. The V gene's germline CDR1 is LGHNA and CDR2 YNFKEQ. The CDR3 protein is CASSPQGAGGPLGEQFF. The CDR3 DNA sequence: TGTGCCAGCAGCCCCCAGGGAGCGGGAGGGCCCCTGGGCGAGCAGTTCTTC.

The CDR3 loop reads CASSLLGQLDSGNTIYF. The DNA of the CDR3 is TGTGCCAGCAGCTTGTTGGGGCAACTAGACTCTGGAAACACCATATATTTT. The V gene is TRBV5-6, the J gene TRBJ1-3; D possibly corresponds to TRBD1 (5 bases). Germline V gene data show CDR1 as SGHDT and CDR2 as YYEEEE. CDR3 length equals 17 residues. Trimming took 1 base from V and 0 from J, leaving 14 bases between them.

CDR3 nucleotides: TGTGCCAGCAGTTCTCTGGGGGGGGAGCAGTACTTC. It codes for CASSSLGGEQYF. The chain recombines TRBV27 with TRBJ2-7, with 7 bases aligning to TRBD2. Unmatched junction bases numbered 4, after V lost 4 bases and J lost 7 bases. The germline V gene encodes CDR1 MNHEY and CDR2 SMNVEV (reference sequence). This CDR3 spans 12 amino acids.

This chain joins TRBV6-5 and TRBJ1-4; D possibly corresponds to TRBD1 (6 bases). Germline CDR1 MNHEY, CDR2 SVGAGI. The length of the CDR3 is 14 residues. Trimming stripped 5 bases from V and 7 bases from J, with 14 bases between. CDR3 sequence: CASSAQGGLEKLFF. The CDR3 DNA reads as TGTGCCAGCAGTGCCCAAGGGGGGCTTGAAAAACTGTTTTTT.

This chain joins TRBV19 and TRBJ2-5; 7 bases are shared with TRBD2. The CDR3 sequence is 15 residues long. With 7 bases clipped from V and 2 bases from J, the junction kept 10 bases outside the gene matches. Germline assignment: CDR1 LNHDA and CDR2 SQIVND (reference sequence). CDR3 in amino acids: CASTASGGLQETQYF. In nucleotides, the CDR3 is TGTGCCAGTACCGCTAGCGGAGGCCTTCAAGAGACCCAGTACTTC.

This chain connects TRBV4-3 to TRBJ1-4; D is perhaps TRBD1 (5 bases). Trimming stripped 0 bases from V and 8 bases from J, with 13 bases between. This CDR3 is built from 15 residues. Germline CDR1 is LGHNA and CDR2 is YSLEER. Here the CDR3 DNA reads TGCGCCAGCAGCCAAGATCGTAGAGGGGCGGAAAAACTGTTTTTT. Amino acid sequence: CASSQDRRGAEKLFF.

This clonotype was counted only a few times. The chain employs TRBV10-2 and TRBJ2-7; a weak D match, TRBD1 (5 bases). The V gene's germline CDR1 is WSHSY and CDR2 SAAADI. V was pared by 8 bases and J by 1 base, with 9 bases between. The CDR3 is 12 amino acids. CDR3 coding DNA: TGCGCCAGCGTAGACAGATCCTACGAGCAGTACTTC. Amino acid sequence: CASVDRSYEQYF.

The CDR3: CATSAQNYGYTF. CDR3 nucleotides: TGTGCCACCAGTGCTCAGAACTATGGCTACACCTTC. The chain carries TRBV24-1 and TRBJ1-2; D is undetermined. The CDR3 extends over 12 amino acids. V was trimmed by 5 bases and J by 2 bases, leaving 5 bases between them. Germline CDR1 is KGHDR and CDR2 is SFDVKD.

The chain is built from TRBV9 and TRBJ2-2, with 9 bases fitting TRBD2. There are 18 residues in the CDR3. Germline V lookup: CDR1 SGDLS, CDR2 YYNGEE. Trimming took 0 bases from V and 2 from J; bases not matched to a gene: 8. CDR3 nucleotides: TGTGCCAGCAGCGTAGTGGCTAGCGGGGAACATAACACCGGGGAGCTGTTTTTT. This translates into CASSVVASGEHNTGELFF. Full variable domain (outside the CDR3, taken from reference TRBV9 and TRBJ2-2): DSGVTQTPKHLITATGQRVTLRCSPRSGDLSVYWYQQSLDQGLQFLIQYYNGEERAKGNILERFSAQQFPDLHSELNLSSLELGDSALYFCASSVVASGEHNTGELFFGEGSRLTVL.

This chain connects TRBV9 to TRBJ2-1; TRBD2 matches 7 bases. Germline-derived CDR1 and CDR2 are SGDLS and YYNGEE. The V segment lost 4 bases and the J segment 7 bases; nucleotides outside the gene matches: 8. This CDR3 spans 14 amino acids. CDR3 amino acids: CASSPAAGRNEQFF. CDR3 sequence (DNA): TGTGCCAGCAGCCCGGCCGCCGGGAGGAATGAGCAGTTCTTC.

The chain uses TRBV4-3 and TRBJ2-1, with D possibly TRBD2 on 5 matching bases. V shed 0 bases and J shed 3 bases, with 21 bases lying between them. CDR1 is LGHNA and CDR2 is YSLEER in the germline V gene. This CDR3 has 19 residues. DNA for the CDR3: TGCGCCAGCAGCCAAGATCGCTCGGGATGGACTGTTAACTACAATGAGCAGTTCTTC. It specifies CASSQDRSGWTVNYNEQFF.

V is TRBV25-1 and J is TRBJ2-3; unclear D gene. The V gene lost 3 bases and the J gene lost 2 bases, with 12 bases spanning the gap. The germline CDR1 and CDR2 sequences are MGHDK and SYGVNS. This CDR3 spans 15 amino acids. This CDR3 is CASSDLQEPTDTQYF. The CDR3, as DNA: TGTGCCAGCAGTGACTTGCAGGAACCCACAGATACGCAGTATTTT.

V gene TRBV7-9 combines with J gene TRBJ2-1; TRBD1 might be the D (6 bases). Germline CDR1 and CDR2: SEHNR and FQNEAQ (reference sequence). Trimming pared 1 base from V and 10 bases from J, leaving 8 bases between. CDR3 length: 12 residues. The CDR3 nucleotides are TGTGCCAGCAGCTTAGAGGGGGAAGAGCAGTTCTTC. Residues: CASSLEGEEQFF.

The chain uses TRBV4-1 and TRBJ2-5; 9 positions agree with TRBD1. The germline gives CDR1 MGHRA, CDR2 YSYEKL. V dropped 3 bases and J dropped 5; count of bases not matched to a gene: 10. The CDR3 covers 16 residues. CDR3 protein: CASSHAPGTGIETQYF. The DNA of the CDR3 is TGCGCCAGCAGCCATGCCCCCGGGACAGGGATTGAGACCCAGTACTTC.

The V call is TRBV9, the J call TRBJ1-3; D may be TRBD1 (5 bases). The CDR3 is made up of 15 amino acids. The germline V gene encodes CDR1 SGDLS and CDR2 YYNGEE. The germline V and J ends were trimmed by 0 bases and 8 bases, with 15 bases remaining between them. The CDR3 sequence: CASSVAGEGQDTIYF. Written as DNA, the CDR3 is TGTGCCAGCAGCGTAGCTGGAGAGGGGCAAGACACCATATATTTT.

This clonotype was detected only once. This chain connects TRBV15 to TRBJ2-5, with 10 bases lining up with TRBD2. V lost 0 bases and J lost 2; bases outside the gene matches: 9. CDR3 size: 18 residues. Germline V gives CDR1 LNHNV, CDR2 YYDKDF (reference sequence). CDR3 sequence (DNA): TGTGCCACCAGCAGAGATCCTAGCGGGAGCCTCTCACAAGAGACCCAGTACTTC. Its translation is CATSRDPSGSLSQETQYF.